This passage covers 12 T cell receptor beta chains from one sample sequenced in a study of T cells after yellow fever vaccination. MiXCR, run by TCRdb on the 5' RACE reads, gives a single entry per CDR3 protein. The data contain over 20,000 distinct CDR3 sequences, about 5.5% of them singletons. The sample consisted of PBMCs, either bulk or a sorted T-cell subset (CD4+, CD8+, memory, or dextramer-sorted; not recorded which), taken 15 days after the yellow fever booster vaccination. The receptors originated from a man aged 25-45 years who received the YFV17D yellow fever vaccine.

The chain uses TRBV2 and TRBJ1-3; D is perhaps TRBD1 (5 bases). The CDR3 is made up of 14 amino acids. V lost 11 bases and J 3 bases, leaving 17 bases between the germline ends. The germline CDR1 and CDR2 sequences are SNHLY and FYNNEI. CDR3 sequence: CAFCTGAHGNTIYF. Written as DNA, the CDR3 is TGTGCCTTCTGCACCGGGGCCCATGGAAACACCATATATTTT.

This clonotype qualifies as medium-sized. V and J are TRBV9 and TRBJ2-1, with TRBD2 matching over 10 bases. The CDR3 is made up of 14 amino acids. CDR1 and CDR2 from the germline V gene are SGDLS and YYNGEE. V lost 5 bases, J lost 10 bases, and 9 bases stayed unmatched. The CDR3 DNA reads TGTGCCAGCAGTGAAGGACTAGCGGTAGGAGAGCAGTTCTTC. This codes for CASSEGLAVGEQFF.

This clonotype was detected many times. The J gene is TRBJ2-3, the V gene TRBV7-2; 9 bases agree with TRBD1. Germline-derived CDR1 and CDR2 are SGHTA and FQGNSA. The CDR3 spans 16 residues. V was pared by 5 bases and J by 2 bases, with 8 bases of the junction left unmatched. CDR3 coding DNA: TGTGCCAGCAGCCCCGCCGGGACAGGGAACACAGATACGCAGTATTTT. It yields the protein CASSPAGTGNTDTQYF.

V gene TRBV19 combines with J gene TRBJ2-1; tentative D call: TRBD2 (5 bases). V was shortened by 2 bases and J by 9 bases, with 20 bases between the two germline ends. This CDR3 has 16 residues. Germline V gene sequence: CDR1 LNHDA, CDR2 SQIVND (reference sequence). The CDR3 DNA follows: TGTGCCAGTAGTATACGGCTAGCTGGAAGTGTAGGTGAGCAGTTCTTC. Amino acid sequence: CASSIRLAGSVGEQFF.

This clonotype was recorded many times. V gene TRBV20-1 combines with J gene TRBJ1-4; D might be TRBD1 (5 bases). CDR1 and CDR2 from the germline V gene are DFQATT and SNEGSKA (reference sequence). The CDR3 consists of 15 residues. V lost 0 bases and J 6 bases, leaving 14 bases between the germline ends. The CDR3 spells CSARDPRGYDEKLFF. In DNA form, the CDR3 reads TGCAGTGCTAGAGATCCGCGGGGGTACGATGAAAAACTGTTTTTT.

This clonotype has ten or more counts. The chain links TRBV19 to TRBJ2-7; D call uncertain. There are 10 residues in the CDR3. V was pared by 9 bases and J by 7 bases, with 10 bases between. CDR1 is LNHDA and CDR2 is SQIVND in the germline V gene (reference sequence). The CDR3 loop is CARLRFEQYF. CDR3 DNA sequence: TGTGCCAGACTTCGGTTTGAGCAGTACTTC.

Ten or more counts support this clonotype. This chain joins TRBV7-8 and TRBJ2-3, with unresolved D. Trimming left V 5 bases short and J 9 bases short, with 12 bases between. CDR3 size: 12 residues. Germline CDR1 SGHVS, CDR2 FQNEAQ. CDR3 DNA: TGTGCCAGCAGCATCCCGCAGGCCACGCAGTATTTT. Amino acid sequence: CASSIPQATQYF.

This clonotype was counted many times. The genes are TRBV7-8 and TRBJ2-1, with 13 bases identical to TRBD2. Germline-derived CDR1 and CDR2 are SGHVS and FQNEAQ. The CDR3 consists of 17 residues. The V segment lost 5 bases and the J segment 7 bases; nucleotides outside the gene matches: 11. In DNA form, the CDR3 reads TGTGCCAGCAGCGGATCCCCCTCGGGACTAGCGGGAAATGAGCAGTTCTTC. It translates to CASSGSPSGLAGNEQFF.

This clonotype was observed at least ten times. The chain is built from TRBV19 and TRBJ1-2; tentatively, D is TRBD1 (5 bases). CDR1 LNHDA and CDR2 SQIVND come from the germline V gene (reference sequence). The CDR3 covers 15 residues. V lost 1 base, J lost 5 bases, and 14 bases lay in between. CDR3 nucleotide sequence: TGTGCCAGTAGTATAGCAGGGAACCGGGCTTATGGCTACACCTTC. It is translated as CASSIAGNRAYGYTF.

V usage is TRBV7-2 and J usage is TRBJ2-3, with unresolved D. The CDR3 sequence is 13 residues long. Germline V gene data show CDR1 as SGHTA and CDR2 as FQGNSA. The germline V and J ends were trimmed by 3 bases and 1 base, with 5 bases remaining between them. The CDR3 region is CASSFFGTDTQYF. DNA for the CDR3: TGTGCCAGCAGCTTCTTCGGCACAGATACGCAGTATTTT. Full variable domain (remainder filled in from reference TRBV7-2 and TRBJ2-3): GAGVSQSPSNKVTEKGKDVELRCDPISGHTALYWYRQSLGQGLEFLIYFQGNSAPDKSGLPSDRFSAERTGGSVSTLTIQRTQQEDSAVYLCASSFFGTDTQYFGPGTRLTVL.

This clonotype occurred many times. The chain links TRBV6-2 or TRBV6-3 to TRBJ2-7; the match to TRBD2 covers 13 bases. Unmatched junction bases numbered 6, after V lost 5 bases and J lost 5 bases. The CDR3 has 15 amino acids. The V gene's germline CDR1 is MNHEY and CDR2 SVGEGT. CDR3 sequence (DNA): TGTGCCAGCAGTCGGACTAGCGGGAGTTTCCACGAGCAGTACTTC. It translates to CASSRTSGSFHEQYF.

This clonotype was recorded at least ten times. V gene TRBV7-2 combines with J gene TRBJ2-3, with D maybe TRBD1 (6 bases). With 3 bases removed from V and 6 bases from J, the gap between germline ends came to 13 bases. This CDR3 comprises 14 residues. Per the germline V gene, CDR1 is SGHTA and CDR2 is FQGNSA. CDR3 protein: CASSLFSGADTQYF. The CDR3 bases are TGTGCCAGCAGCTTGTTTTCAGGGGCGGATACGCAGTATTTT.